Described below is a single T cell receptor (beta chain) sequence and its context. Its antigen remains unidentified. CDR3 length: 13 residues. The V gene lost 2 bases and the J gene lost 2 bases, with 6 bases spanning the gap. Germline CDR1 is MNHEY and CDR2 is SMNVEV (reference sequence). The data originate from a study of vaccination and CD4 T cells after COVID-19. Described treatment: approximately 9-day PBMC culture with coronavirus spike peptide pools or control peptides (ViraFEST assay). These CD4+ T cells came from roughly nine-day cultures by negative selection. The Oncomine TCR Beta short-read assay sequenced DNA from cultured CD4+ T cells. MiXCR, applied by TCRdb to the PCR reads, yields one record per CDR3 protein. Among about 14,000 distinct CDR3 sequences listed, approximately 26% were seen once. Study-wide findings and caveats: Clonotypes reactive to SARS-CoV-2 had a median that went up from 21 to 38, but not significantly.

Sequencing was done on a sample of cultured CD4+ T cells from blood. This TCR was sampled from a human donor with COVID-19. This chain connects TRBV27 to TRBJ1-2, with unresolved D. Here the CDR3 DNA reads TGTGCCAGCAGTTTAGGGTGGAACTATGGCTACACCTTC. Its translation is CASSLGWNYGYTF.